The T cell receptor (beta chain) described here comes from a study of cytomegalovirus exposure and HLA in healthy donors. Looking at the study overall: The study's early data release held some 85 million unique TCRs from HLA-typed donors. Findings of the study overall: With DRB1 most and HLA-C fewest, TCR association rates differed between HLA loci in a later analysis. Reported results showed that the classifier diagnosed cytomegalovirus status with high specificity and sensitivity. Relative to the approximately 630-donor mean, N-insertions were reportedly fewer in an Asian-associated ancestry cluster in a later analysis.

Concerning this clone: Antigen: not known.

The CDR3 has 15 residues. Germline CDR1 and CDR2: SGHNT and YYREEE (reference sequence). The ends were cut back, 0 bases at V and 3 bases at J, with 12 bases in the middle. Vbeta (60) and Jbeta (13) primers were used in the PCR. Here immunoSEQ multiplex PCR was the method, and the copy in TCRdb shows in-frame clones only, minus some. The sample records approximately 200,000 clones, about 81% being singletons. The rearrangement links TRBV5-4 to TRBJ1-2; possibly TRBD1 for D (5 bases). This TCR came from a man aged 25 to 40 in good health and CMV-seropositive. Sequenced material: PBMCs. The CDR3 sequence: CASSLVGGVDYGYTF. In DNA form, the CDR3 reads TGTGCCAGCAGCTTGGTGGGGGGGGTGGACTATGGCTACACCTTC.